The next 26 T cell receptor beta chains were all read from a single sample in a study of blood T cell repertoires in COVID-19. Clones were read by immunoSEQ multiplex PCR, and TCRdb kept only the in-frame ones, dropping some. The sample lists approximately 35,000 clones; almost 85% were seen once. Material: peripheral blood. Receptors originate from a man aged 55 to 70 with active COVID-19.

This chain links TRBV25-1 with TRBJ1-4, with 7 bases lining up with TRBD1. The CDR3 is 16 residues long. V was pared by 3 bases and J by 7 bases, with 11 bases of the junction left unmatched. Germline CDR1 and CDR2: MGHDK and SYGVNS. The CDR3 spells CASSDPMTGNAEKLFF. As DNA, the CDR3 is TGTGCCAGCAGTGACCCTATGACAGGGAATGCTGAAAAACTGTTTTTT.

This clone turned up a few times. The V call is TRBV6-1, the J call TRBJ2-1; 9 bases align to TRBD2. This CDR3 has 18 amino acids. Trimming removed 2 bases from V and 4 bases from J; junction bases left unmatched: 12. CDR1 is MNHNS and CDR2 is SASEGT in the germline V gene. DNA of the CDR3: TGTGCCAGCAGTGAAATTGGGGGGGCTAGCGGGGATTACAATGAGCAGTTCTTC. It yields the protein CASSEIGGASGDYNEQFF.

This chain links TRBV24-1 with TRBJ2-1, with D possibly matching TRBD2 (6 bases). Germline-derived CDR1 and CDR2 are KGHDR and SFDVKD. V lost 4 bases and J lost 8, with 11 bases in between. There are 13 residues in the CDR3. For the CDR3, the DNA is TGTGCCACCAGTGAGACGGGACTCCATGAGCAGTTCTTC. Amino acids: CATSETGLHEQFF.

The chain employs TRBV2 and TRBJ2-1; perhaps TRBD2 as D (6 bases). CDR1 and CDR2 (germline): SNHLY, FYNNEI. The CDR3 runs to 13 residues. Trimming removed 7 bases from V and 6 bases from J, with 13 bases in between. CDR3 bases: TGTGCCAGCACAAAATTGGAGGGCAATGAGCAGTTCTTC. Its protein is CASTKLEGNEQFF.

The chain is built from TRBV27 and TRBJ2-2; the D gene is possibly TRBD1 (5 bases). CDR3 size: 17 residues. Trimming stripped 0 bases from V and 0 bases from J, with 11 bases between. From germline, CDR1 is MNHEY and CDR2 SMNVEV (reference sequence). The CDR3 coding sequence is TGTGCCAGCAGTTTATCGCCGACAGAGGCGAACACCGGGGAGCTGTTTTTT. Its protein product is CASSLSPTEANTGELFF.

CDR3 protein: CASSVGNYGYTF. CDR3 in DNA: TGTGCCAGCAGTGTCGGGAACTATGGCTACACCTTC. The chain employs TRBV2 and TRBJ1-2; D uncertain. V was clipped by 4 bases and J by 2 bases, with 5 bases between them. CDR3 length: 12 amino acids. From germline, CDR1 is SNHLY and CDR2 FYNNEI.

This clone was recorded a few times. CDR3 sequence reads: CATSVAGPQETQYF. CDR3 bases: TGTGCCACCAGTGTAGCGGGGCCCCAGGAGACCCAGTACTTC. J is TRBJ2-5 and V is TRBV24-1, with 8 bases lining up with TRBD2. Germline assignment: CDR1 KGHDR and CDR2 SFDVKD. V lost 5 bases to trimming and J lost 5 bases; unmatched junction nucleotides: 6. The CDR3 runs 14 residues.

Here the CDR3 reads CASSRRTGGNYEQYF. For the CDR3, the DNA is TGCGCCAGCAGCCGCCGGACAGGGGGGAACTACGAGCAGTACTTC. The chain carries TRBV5-1 and TRBJ2-7; 10 bases line up with TRBD1. With V trimmed by 4 bases and J by 3 bases, 7 bases remained unmatched. The V gene's germline CDR1 is SGHRS and CDR2 YFSETQ. CDR3 length equals 15 residues.

The chain combines TRBV3-1 (or the pseudogene TRBV3-2) with TRBJ2-3, with a weak D call TRBD2 (6 bases). The CDR3 runs to 16 residues. The V end lost 4 bases, the J end lost 0 bases, and 14 bases lay between the germline ends. Germline CDR1 and CDR2: LGHDT and YNNKEL (reference sequence). CDR3 amino acids: CASSPRQLASTDTQYF. CDR3 nucleotides: TGTGCCAGCAGCCCTCGACAGCTAGCGAGCACAGATACGCAGTATTTT.

This clone was detected a few times. This rearrangement joins TRBV28 to TRBJ1-5; D not certain. Germline CDR1 reads MDHEN; CDR2 reads SYDVKM. This CDR3 has 13 residues. Trimming shortened V by 3 bases and J by 5 bases, and 8 bases separated the two germline ends. The CDR3 here is CASSLFLYQPQHF. In DNA form, the CDR3 reads TGTGCCAGCAGTTTGTTCCTATATCAGCCCCAGCATTTT.

CDR3 loop: CASSSELGGDYSYEQYF. In nucleotides, the CDR3 is TGTGCCAGCAGCTCCGAACTTGGGGGCGACTATTCCTACGAGCAGTACTTC. The V and J genes are TRBV11-2 and TRBJ2-7; tentatively, D is TRBD1 (6 bases). The CDR3 is made up of 17 amino acids. CDR1 and CDR2 (germline): SGHAT, FQNNGV. Trimming pared 4 bases from V and 1 base from J, leaving 20 bases between. The complete variable domain, with remaining parts taken from reference TRBV11-2 and TRBJ2-7, reads EAGVAQSPRYKIIEKRQSVAFWCNPISGHATLYWYQQILGQGPKLLIQFQNNGVVDDSQLPKDRFSAERLKGVDSTLKIQPAKLEDSAVYLCASSSELGGDYSYEQYFGPGTRLTVT.

This chain links TRBV5-4 with TRBJ2-1; TRBD2 agrees at 13 bases. J was trimmed by 7 bases and V by 3 bases; bases with no gene match: 4. Germline values: CDR1 SGHNT, CDR2 YYREEE (reference sequence). CDR3 size: 15 residues. The CDR3 spells CASSYGLAGVNEQFF. The CDR3 DNA reads TGTGCCAGCAGCTATGGACTAGCGGGAGTTAATGAGCAGTTCTTC.

The chain couples TRBV5-4 to TRBJ2-3, with a possible D match to TRBD2 (5 bases). The V and J ends lost 4 bases and 4 bases respectively, with 10 bases between them. Looked up from germline, CDR1 is SGHNT and CDR2 is YYREEE (reference sequence). CDR3 size: 13 residues. The CDR3 loop is CASSVLVSDTQYF. In nucleotides, the CDR3 is TGTGCCAGCAGCGTACTAGTTTCAGATACGCAGTATTTT.

In DNA, the CDR3 is TGTGCCAGTAGTACACAGGGGGAGGGTGAGCAGTTCTTC. Its translation: CASSTQGEGEQFF. This rearrangement joins TRBV19 to TRBJ2-1; TRBD1 is a possible D gene (8 bases). The V end lost 4 bases, the J end lost 9 bases, and 13 bases lay between the germline ends. CDR3 length: 13 residues. Germline V CDR1 and CDR2: LNHDA, SQIVND (reference sequence).

This clone is a singleton in its sample. The V gene is TRBV5-6, the J gene TRBJ1-6; D unclear. Trimming shortened V by 1 base and J by 2 bases, and 13 bases separated the two germline ends. Germline V gene data show CDR1 as SGHDT and CDR2 as YYEEEE. This CDR3 has 17 residues. This CDR3 is CASSLSFGETYNSPLHF. CDR3 bases: TGTGCCAGCAGCTTGAGTTTCGGGGAGACCTATAATTCACCCCTCCACTTT.

This clone is a singleton in its sample. V gene TRBV5-8 combines with J gene TRBJ1-5; 8 nucleotides align to TRBD1. The CDR3 runs to 15 residues. Germline V gene lookup returns CDR1 SGHTS and CDR2 YDEGEE. Trimming cost V 1 base and J 5 bases; bases outside gene matches: 5. For the CDR3, the DNA is TGTGCCAGCAGCTTGTTTGGCAGGGGGCATCAGCCCCAGCATTTT. It yields the protein CASSLFGRGHQPQHF.

The rearrangement links TRBV19 to TRBJ1-4, with D possibly TRBD1 on 5 matching bases. The germline gives CDR1 LNHDA, CDR2 SQIVND (reference sequence). The CDR3 runs to 14 residues. V lost 5 bases to trimming and J lost 8 bases, with 15 bases between them. CDR3 protein: CASSVQALGEKLFF. The CDR3 nucleotides read TGTGCCAGTAGTGTACAGGCCTTGGGGGAAAAACTGTTTTTT.

In this sample, this clone turned up a few times. In nucleotides, the CDR3 is TGTGCCAGCAGCCAGACAGGGTGGAACACTGAAGCTTTCTTT. It codes for CASSQTGWNTEAFF. The V gene is TRBV14, the J gene TRBJ1-1, with 7 bases matching TRBD1. The CDR3 contains 14 residues. Unmatched junction bases numbered 2, after V lost 3 bases and J lost 1 base. In germline, CDR1 is SGHDN, CDR2 FVKESK.

The chain combines TRBV7-9 with TRBJ2-1, with 11 bases aligning to TRBD2. Germline V CDR1 and CDR2: SEHNR, FQNEAQ (reference sequence). After removal of 3 bases from V and 6 bases from J, the junction contained 4 bases not matched to a gene. The CDR3 has 15 residues. CDR3 in DNA: TGTGCCAGCAGCTTTACCGGGACTAGCGGCAATGAGCAGTTCTTC. It specifies CASSFTGTSGNEQFF.

This chain joins TRBV5-1 and TRBJ2-2; tentative D call: TRBD1 (6 bases). Trimming removed 0 bases at V and 2 bases at J, with 14 bases between. The CDR3 is 17 amino acids. Germline values: CDR1 SGHRS, CDR2 YFSETQ. The CDR3 DNA follows: TGCGCCAGCAGCTTGGGACACCGGGACATTAACACCGGGGAGCTGTTTTTT. This sequence encodes CASSLGHRDINTGELFF.

The rearrangement uses TRBV3-1 (or the pseudogene TRBV3-2) and TRBJ2-5, with D possibly TRBD2 on 5 matching bases. V was trimmed by 3 bases and J by 4 bases, leaving 15 bases between them. CDR1 and CDR2 from the germline V gene are LGHDT and YNNKEL (reference sequence). CDR3 size: 15 residues. The CDR3 nucleotides read TGTGCCAGCAGCCACTCATGGGGAGCAGGAGAGACCCAGTACTTC. This codes for CASSHSWGAGETQYF.

The CDR3 loop is CASSRDRGVSPLHF. In DNA, the CDR3 is TGTGCCAGCAGTCGGGACAGGGGCGTTTCACCCCTCCACTTT. V gene TRBV6-5 combines with J gene TRBJ1-6; 10 bases are a match to TRBD1. The V segment lost 5 bases and the J segment 9 bases; nucleotides outside the gene matches: 4. CDR1 is MNHEY and CDR2 is SVGAGI in the germline V gene. The CDR3 runs to 14 residues.

The chain combines TRBV19 with TRBJ1-2, with 9 bases fitting TRBD1. The J segment lost 4 bases and the V segment lost 8 bases, leaving 8 bases of the junction unmatched. Germline CDR1 reads LNHDA; CDR2 reads SQIVND (reference sequence). The CDR3 is 14 amino acids. CDR3 loop: CASGTGSIPYGYTF. CDR3 nucleotides: TGTGCCAGTGGGACAGGGAGTATTCCCTATGGCTACACCTTC.

The chain links TRBV28 to TRBJ2-7; the match to TRBD2 covers 9 bases. V was clipped by 4 bases and J by 3 bases; unmatched bases: 10. There are 16 residues in the CDR3. Looked up from germline, CDR1 is MDHEN and CDR2 is SYDVKM. CDR3 sequence (DNA): TGTGCCAGCAGTTCTGAATTAGCGGGAGCCCGCTACGAGCAGTACTTC. Protein: CASSSELAGARYEQYF.

The chain uses TRBV7-8 and TRBJ2-7; 15 nucleotides line up with TRBD2. Germline trimming cut 4 bases from V and 3 bases from J; bases unmatched to any gene: 10. CDR3 length: 18 amino acids. The V gene's germline CDR1 is SGHVS and CDR2 FQNEAQ. CDR3 in amino acids: CASSSRGLAGGGVYEQYV. The CDR3 DNA reads TGTGCCAGCAGCTCACGGGGACTAGCGGGAGGTGGGGTCTACGAGCAGTACGTC.

The chain joins TRBV5-1 to TRBJ2-1; 12 positions match TRBD2. Trimming removed 5 bases from V and 5 bases from J; junction bases left unmatched: 8. The length of the CDR3 is 16 residues. Germline V CDR1 and CDR2: SGHRS, YFSETQ. As DNA, the CDR3 is TGCGCCAGCAGTTCCACTAGCGGGAGGCCTAACAATGAGCAGTTCTTC. It specifies CASSSTSGRPNNEQFF.